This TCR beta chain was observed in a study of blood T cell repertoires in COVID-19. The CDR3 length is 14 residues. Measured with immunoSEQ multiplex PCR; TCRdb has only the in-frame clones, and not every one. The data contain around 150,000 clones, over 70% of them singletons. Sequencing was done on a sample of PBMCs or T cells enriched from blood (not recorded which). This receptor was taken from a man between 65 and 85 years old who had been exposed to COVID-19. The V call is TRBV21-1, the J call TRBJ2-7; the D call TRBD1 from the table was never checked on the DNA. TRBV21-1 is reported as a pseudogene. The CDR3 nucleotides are TGTGCCAGCAGCAACCGGGACAGGGAGATCGAGCAGTACTTC. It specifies CASSNRDREIEQYF.